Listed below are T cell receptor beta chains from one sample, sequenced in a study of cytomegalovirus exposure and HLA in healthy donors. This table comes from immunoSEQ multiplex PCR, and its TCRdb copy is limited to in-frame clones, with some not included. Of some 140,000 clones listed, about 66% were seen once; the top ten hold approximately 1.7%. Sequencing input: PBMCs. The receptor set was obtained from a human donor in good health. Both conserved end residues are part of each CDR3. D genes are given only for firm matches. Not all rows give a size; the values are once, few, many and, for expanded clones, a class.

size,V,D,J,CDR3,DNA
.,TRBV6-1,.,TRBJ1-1,CASSELQGTEAFF,TGTGCCAGCAGTGAACTGCAGGGCACTGAAGCTTTCTTT
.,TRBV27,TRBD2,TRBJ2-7,CASSLSRGGSYEQYF,TGTGCCAGCAGTTTAAGCCGGGGGGGGTCCTACGAGCAGTACTTC
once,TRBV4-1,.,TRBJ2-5,CASSPTQETQYF,TGCGCCAGCAGCCCTACCCAAGAGACCCAGTACTTC
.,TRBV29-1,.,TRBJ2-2,CSVARQRNTGELFF,TGCAGCGTTGCCCGACAGAGAAACACCGGGGAGCTGTTTTTT
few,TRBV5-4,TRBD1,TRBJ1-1,CASSLGTGALNTEAFF,TGTGCCAGCAGCTTGGGAACAGGGGCCTTGAACACTGAAGCTTTCTTT
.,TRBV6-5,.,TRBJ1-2,CAVGGGKAYGYTF,TGTGCCGTAGGGGGGGGGAAAGCTTATGGCTACACCTTC
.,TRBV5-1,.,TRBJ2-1,CASSLGGDEQFF,TGCGCCAGCAGCTTGGGGGGCGATGAGCAGTTCTTC
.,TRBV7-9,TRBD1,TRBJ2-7,CASSRTGFYEQYF,TGTGCCAGCAGCCGGACAGGGTTCTACGAGCAGTACTTC
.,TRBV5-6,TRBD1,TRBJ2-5,CASGQTGGQETQYF,TGTGCCAGCGGTCAGACAGGGGGCCAGGAGACCCAGTACTTC
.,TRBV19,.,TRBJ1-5,CASSMGHVNQPQHF,TGTGCCAGTAGTATGGGACACGTGAATCAGCCCCAGCATTTT
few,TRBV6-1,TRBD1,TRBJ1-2,CASVLTGNYGYTF,TGTGCCAGCGTCCTGACAGGGAACTATGGCTACACCTTC
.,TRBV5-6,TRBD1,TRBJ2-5,CASSADRGAETQYF,TGTGCCAGCAGCGCGGACAGGGGGGCGGAGACCCAGTACTTC
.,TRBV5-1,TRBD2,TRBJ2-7,CASSLDLAETYEQYF,TGCGCCAGCAGCTTGGACCTAGCGGAGACCTACGAGCAGTACTTC
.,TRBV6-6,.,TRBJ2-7,CASSKGEGEQYF,TGTGCCAGCAGTAAGGGGGAGGGCGAGCAGTACTTC
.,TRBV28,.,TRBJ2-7,CASARGLDEQYF,TGTGCCAGCGCCCGTGGACTGGACGAGCAGTACTTC
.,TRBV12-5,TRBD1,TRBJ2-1,CASDPGQYNEQFF,TGTGCTAGTGACCCGGGACAGTACAATGAGCAGTTCTTC
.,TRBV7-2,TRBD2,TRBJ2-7,CASSLRTSSYEQYF,TGTGCCAGCAGCTTGAGGACTAGCAGCTACGAGCAGTACTTC
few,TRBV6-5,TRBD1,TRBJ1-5,CASRPGQHSNQPQHF,TGTGCCAGCAGACCGGGACAGCATAGCAATCAGCCCCAGCATTTT
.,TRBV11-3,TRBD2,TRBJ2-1,CASSPEGGRGHNEQFF,TGTGCCAGCAGCCCAGAGGGCGGGAGGGGTCACAATGAGCAGTTCTTC
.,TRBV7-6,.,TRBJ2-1,CASSETGSSYNEQFF,TGTGCCAGCAGCGAAACAGGGAGCTCCTACAATGAGCAGTTCTTC
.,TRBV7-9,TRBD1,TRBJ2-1,CASSLGGQYNEQFF,TGTGCCAGCAGCTTAGGGGGACAGTACAATGAGCAGTTCTTC
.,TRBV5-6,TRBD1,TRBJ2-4,CASSLGKDRGYF,TGTGCCAGCAGCTTGGGGAAGGACAGGGGGTACTTC
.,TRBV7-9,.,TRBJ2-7,CASSPPPTGLGYYEQYF,TGTGCCAGCAGCCCACCCCCTACAGGCCTGGGGTACTACGAGCAGTACTTC
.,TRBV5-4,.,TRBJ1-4,CASSSGHTNEKLFF,TGTGCCAGCAGTTCGGGACACACTAATGAAAAACTGTTTTTT
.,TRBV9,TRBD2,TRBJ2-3,CASSPGTSATDTQYF,TGTGCCAGCAGCCCGGGGACTAGCGCCACAGATACGCAGTATTTT
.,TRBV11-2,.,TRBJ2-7,CASSLRRGRPTYEQYF,TGTGCCAGCAGCTTAAGGCGGGGTCGCCCCACCTACGAGCAGTACTTC
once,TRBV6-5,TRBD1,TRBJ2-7,CASSWGQASYEQYF,TGTGCCAGCAGTTGGGGACAGGCATCCTACGAGCAGTACTTC
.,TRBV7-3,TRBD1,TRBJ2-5,CASSMTGTETQYF,TGTGCCAGCAGCATGACAGGGACGGAGACCCAGTACTTC
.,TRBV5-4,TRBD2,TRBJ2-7,CASSAGTSGSHEQYF,TGTGCCAGCAGCGCCGGGACTAGCGGGAGCCACGAGCAGTACTTC
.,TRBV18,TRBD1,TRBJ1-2,CASSPSTGVGDGYTF,TGTGCCAGCTCACCGTCGACAGGGGTCGGGGATGGCTACACCTTC
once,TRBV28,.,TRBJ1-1,CASSFSGRGTEAFF,TGTGCCAGCAGTTTTTCAGGACGGGGCACTGAAGCTTTCTTT
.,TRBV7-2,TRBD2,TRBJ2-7,CASSSSSGTYEQYF,TGTGCCAGCAGCTCATCTAGCGGGACCTACGAGCAGTACTTC
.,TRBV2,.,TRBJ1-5,CASSDQGFGNQPQHF,TGTGCCAGCAGTGACCAGGGGTTCGGCAATCAGCCCCAGCATTTT
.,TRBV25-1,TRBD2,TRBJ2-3,CASSQTSGFTDTQYF,TGTGCCAGCAGTCAAACTAGCGGGTTCACAGATACGCAGTATTTT
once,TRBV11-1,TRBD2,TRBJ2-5,CASSLGTSGQETQYF,TGTGCCAGCAGCCTAGGGACTAGCGGCCAAGAGACCCAGTACTTC
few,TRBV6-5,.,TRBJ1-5,CASPNRVTQHF,TGTGCCAGCCCGAACAGGGTTACCCAGCATTTT